The present TCR beta chain was sequenced within a study of T cells after posttransplantation cyclophosphamide. Study-level results: Blood and skin or GI T cell repertoires showed limited TRB overlap.

In this sample, this clone turned up many times. Its specificity is unknown. Assay used: immunoSEQ multiplex PCR; TCRdb lists only in-frame clones, some missing. The sample was found to contain approximately 34,000 clones, and every one recurs. The receptor was isolated from a woman between 50 and 59 years old in good health and a related stem cell transplant donor. Specimen: PBMCs.

This chain's CDR3 is CASSLSAGVDYEQYF. DNA of the CDR3: TGTGCCAGCAGCTTATCAGCGGGCGTCGACTACGAGCAGTACTTC. The chain carries TRBV7-2 and TRBJ2-7, with D tentatively TRBD2 (6 bases). This CDR3 comprises 15 residues. Germline V gene lookup returns CDR1 SGHTA and CDR2 FQGNSA. V gave up 2 bases and J gave up 3 bases, with 14 bases separating them.